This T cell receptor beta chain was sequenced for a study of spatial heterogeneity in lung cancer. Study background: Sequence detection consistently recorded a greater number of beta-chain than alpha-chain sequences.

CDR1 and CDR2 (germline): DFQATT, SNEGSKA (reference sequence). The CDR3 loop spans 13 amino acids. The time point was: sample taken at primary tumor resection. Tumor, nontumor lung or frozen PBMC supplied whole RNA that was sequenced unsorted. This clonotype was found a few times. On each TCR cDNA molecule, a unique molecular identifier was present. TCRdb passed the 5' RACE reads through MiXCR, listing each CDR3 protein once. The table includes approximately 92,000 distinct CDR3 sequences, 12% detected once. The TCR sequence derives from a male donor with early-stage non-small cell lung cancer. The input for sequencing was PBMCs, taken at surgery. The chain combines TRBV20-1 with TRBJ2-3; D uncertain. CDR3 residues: CTPSQAETDTQYF. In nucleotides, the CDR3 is TGCACTCCAAGTCAGGCAGAGACAGATACGCAGTATTTT.